The TCR beta chain under discussion was sequenced for a study of blood T cell repertoires in COVID-19. Trimming cost V 7 bases and J 11 bases, with 21 bases left between them. CDR1 is MNHEY, CDR2 SVGAGI, per germline. This CDR3 contains 15 residues. Using immunoSEQ multiplex PCR, the repertoire was profiled, and TCRdb retains in-frame clones only, with some absent. The repertoire holds some 89,000 clones, approximately 89% seen once, with about 2% in the top ten. The sample consisted of peripheral blood. The receptor was isolated from a man over 45 with acute or convalescent COVID-19. This chain uses TRBV6-5 with TRBJ1-6; D is undetermined. DNA of the CDR3: TGTGCCAGCATCTTTATAGACACGGCTATAGCACCCCTCCACTTT. Residues: CASIFIDTAIAPLHF.